This T cell receptor (beta chain) came from a study of cytomegalovirus exposure and HLA in healthy donors. Germline V gene lookup returns CDR1 MDHEN and CDR2 SYDVKM. The J segment lost 0 bases and the V segment lost 5 bases, leaving 19 bases of the junction unmatched. The CDR3 runs 19 residues. The PCR ran on 60 Vbeta and 13 Jbeta primers. Produced via immunoSEQ multiplex PCR; TCRdb's table is partial and in-frame only. The sample includes approximately 160,000 clones, about 63% seen only once; the top ten take approximately 2.8%. The sample taken for sequencing was PBMCs. The gene calls are TRBV28 and TRBJ2-7, with 7 bases aligning to TRBD1. This receptor was taken from a woman aged 40 to 50 in good health and CMV-seropositive. The CDR3 DNA is TGTGCCAGCAGTCAAGGCCGGTTTCTGGGACAGAAGAGCTCCTACGAGCAGTACTTC. Its translation is CASSQGRFLGQKSSYEQYF. The complete variable domain, with remaining parts taken from reference TRBV28 and TRBJ2-7, reads DVKVTQSSRYLVKRTGEKVFLECVQDMDHENMFWYRQDPGLGLRLIYFSYDVKMKEKGDIPEGYSVSREKKERFSLILESASTNQTSMYLCASSQGRFLGQKSSYEQYFGPGTRLTVT.